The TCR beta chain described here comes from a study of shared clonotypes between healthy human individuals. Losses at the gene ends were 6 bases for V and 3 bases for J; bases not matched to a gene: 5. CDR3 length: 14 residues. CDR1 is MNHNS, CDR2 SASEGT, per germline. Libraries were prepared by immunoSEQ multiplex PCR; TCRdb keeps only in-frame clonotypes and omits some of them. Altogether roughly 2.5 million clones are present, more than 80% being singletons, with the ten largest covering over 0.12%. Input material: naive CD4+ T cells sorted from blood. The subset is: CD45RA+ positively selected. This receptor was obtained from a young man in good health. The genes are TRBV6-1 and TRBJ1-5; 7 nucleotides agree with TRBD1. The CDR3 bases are TGTGCCAGCAGCAAGACAGGGTACAATCAGCCCCAGCATTTT. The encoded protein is CASSKTGYNQPQHF.